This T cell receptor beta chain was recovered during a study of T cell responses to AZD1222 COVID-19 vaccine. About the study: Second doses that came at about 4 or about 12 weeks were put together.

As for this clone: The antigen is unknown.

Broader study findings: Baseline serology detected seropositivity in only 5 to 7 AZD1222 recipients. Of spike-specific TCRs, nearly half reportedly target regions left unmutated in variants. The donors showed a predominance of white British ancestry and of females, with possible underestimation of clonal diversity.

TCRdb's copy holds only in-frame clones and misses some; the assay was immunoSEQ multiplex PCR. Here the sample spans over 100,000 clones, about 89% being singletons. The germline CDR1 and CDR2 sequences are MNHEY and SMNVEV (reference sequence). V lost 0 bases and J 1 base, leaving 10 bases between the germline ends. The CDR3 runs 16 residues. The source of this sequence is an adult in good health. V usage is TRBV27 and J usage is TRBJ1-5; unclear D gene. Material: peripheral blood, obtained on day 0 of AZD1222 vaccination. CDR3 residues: CASSLSAVASNQPQHF. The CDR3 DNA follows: TGTGCCAGCAGTTTATCGGCGGTCGCGAGCAATCAGCCCCAGCATTTT.